This is a list of T cell receptor beta chains from one sample in a study of T cells in Graves' hyperthyroidism and ophthalmopathy. A single record per CDR3 protein comes from TCRdb applying MiXCR to the multiplex PCR reads. The sample has a few hundred thousand distinct CDR3 sequences; more than 12% are singletons. Sequencing used blood. The receptors shown here come from a woman aged 30 to 39 with Graves' hyperthyroidism. The CDR3 runs from the conserved cysteine through the conserved F or W. D genes are given only for firm matches. Only some rows state a clone size, as once, few, many or a class for expanded clones.

j_gene: TRBJ2-7
v_gene: TRBV4-1
d_gene: NA
abundance: few
CDR3nt: TGCGCCAGCAGCCCAGGGGGGCCAAACTCCTACGAGCAGTACTTC
CDR3aa: CASSPGGPNSYEQYF

j_gene: TRBJ2-5
v_gene: TRBV18
d_gene: NA
abundance: many
CDR3nt: TGTGCCAGCTCACCTGGCAGGGAAGAGACCCAGTACTTC
CDR3aa: CASSPGREETQYF

j_gene: TRBJ2-5
v_gene: TRBV30
d_gene: TRBD2
abundance: few
CDR3nt: TGTGCCCTGGGGACTAACAGACGAGAGACCCAGTACTTC
CDR3aa: CALGTNRRETQYF

j_gene: TRBJ1-5
v_gene: TRBV2
d_gene: TRBD1
abundance: many
CDR3nt: TGTGCCAGCAGGGACGACAGGGCTCTAAGTCAGCCCCAGCATTTT
CDR3aa: CASRDDRALSQPQHF

j_gene: TRBJ2-1
v_gene: TRBV11-2
d_gene: TRBD1
abundance: many
CDR3nt: TGTGCCAGCAGCGCGAGACCGGGACAGGGAATTAATGAGCAGTTCTTC
CDR3aa: CASSARPGQGINEQFF

j_gene: TRBJ2-3
v_gene: TRBV5-1
d_gene: TRBD2
abundance: few
CDR3nt: TGCGCCAGCAGCCTCCTGACTAGCGGGAACACAGATACGCAGTATTTT
CDR3aa: CASSLLTSGNTDTQYF

j_gene: TRBJ1-4
v_gene: TRBV7-9
d_gene: NA
abundance: NA
CDR3nt: TGTGCCAGCAGCAGCGATCGGATACTTAATGAAAAACTGTTTTTT
CDR3aa: CASSSDRILNEKLFF

j_gene: TRBJ1-1
v_gene: TRBV2
d_gene: NA
abundance: many
CDR3nt: TGTGCCAGCAGTATCAGCTCAAACACTGAAGCTTTCTTT
CDR3aa: CASSISSNTEAFF

j_gene: TRBJ2-7
v_gene: TRBV7-8
d_gene: NA
abundance: many
CDR3nt: TGTGCCACCCAAAAGGGGGGGAAAAGAGGCTACGAGCAGTACTTC
CDR3aa: CATQKGGKRGYEQYF

j_gene: TRBJ1-2
v_gene: TRBV24-1
d_gene: NA
abundance: many
CDR3nt: TGTGCCACCAGTGATTCCCGGACGGGGAACTATGGCTACACCTTC
CDR3aa: CATSDSRTGNYGYTF